This passage covers 27 T cell receptor beta chains from one sample sequenced in a study of beta chain features in type 1 diabetes. The whole isolated RNA underwent reverse transcription, so sequencing captured expressed TCRB transcripts. The repertoire was sequenced with immunoSEQ multiplex PCR; TCRdb's copy has only in-frame clones and lacks some. The sample contains some 330,000 clones, 11% of which appear only once. The sequenced material came from naive CD4+ T cells from blood. All receptors come from a woman in her thirties in good health.

This chain connects TRBV6-5 to TRBJ2-1; 9 nucleotides agree with TRBD1. CDR1 and CDR2 (germline): MNHEY, SVGAGI. The CDR3 has 15 residues. After removal of 4 bases from V and 4 bases from J, the junction contained 5 bases not matched to a gene. CDR3 sequence (DNA): TGTGCCAGCAGTTTGGACAGGGGCTTTTACAATGAGCAGTTCTTC. This translates into CASSLDRGFYNEQFF.

This clone has a handful of counts. This CDR3 reads CASSWGPYEQYF. As DNA, the CDR3 is TGTGCCAGCAGCTGGGGCCCCTACGAGCAGTACTTC. J is TRBJ2-7 and V is TRBV5-6; tentative D call: TRBD1 (5 bases). Trimming left V 3 bases short and J 2 bases short, with 6 bases between. The germline V gene has CDR1 SGHDT and CDR2 YYEEEE. The CDR3 is 12 residues long.

This clone was seen only a few times. The chain combines TRBV2 with TRBJ2-1; D perhaps matches TRBD2 (5 bases). Trimming removed 3 bases from V and 6 bases from J, with 18 bases in between. The germline CDR1 and CDR2 sequences are SNHLY and FYNNEI. The CDR3 runs to 16 residues. In DNA, the CDR3 is TGTGCCAGCAGTGAGGGTTTCCTAGCCGGGTCCAATGAGCAGTTCTTC. It yields the protein CASSEGFLAGSNEQFF.

This clone turned up a few times. The chain uses TRBV29-1 and TRBJ2-7, with TRBD2 identical over 9 bases. This CDR3 comprises 15 residues. CDR1 and CDR2 (germline): SQVTM, ANQGSEA. Unmatched junction bases numbered 7, after V lost 4 bases and J lost 0 bases. CDR3 coding DNA: TGCAGCGTTGCCCCAAGACTAGCGGACTCCTACGAGCAGTACTTC. Protein: CSVAPRLADSYEQYF.

DNA for the CDR3: TGTGCCAGCTCGCAATCCGGGACTAGCGGGAGAAGTGAGCAGTTCTTC. This sequence encodes CASSQSGTSGRSEQFF. The rearrangement uses TRBV18 and TRBJ2-1; TRBD2 matches 14 bases. Germline loops: CDR1 KGHSH, CDR2 LQKENI. V lost 6 bases to trimming and J lost 9 bases; unmatched junction nucleotides: 10. This CDR3 spans 16 amino acids.

In its sample, this clone was seen a few times. The sample carries other DNA sequences with the same CDR3. The chain combines TRBV19 with TRBJ1-1, with 7 bases that match TRBD1. The CDR3 is 13 amino acids. The V gene's germline CDR1 is LNHDA and CDR2 SQIVND (reference sequence). V was clipped by 6 bases and J by 5 bases; unmatched bases: 6. The CDR3 is CASSRQGGTEAFF. CDR3 DNA: TGTGCCAGTAGCAGACAGGGTGGAACTGAAGCTTTCTTT. Based on the CDR3 plus reference TRBV19 and TRBJ1-1, the full variable domain is DGGITQSPKYLFRKEGQNVTLSCEQNLNHDAMYWYRQDPGQGLRLIYYSQIVNDFQKGDIAEGYSVSREKKESFPLTVTSAQKNPTAFYLCASSRQGGTEAFFGQGTRLTVV.

This chain links TRBV5-4 with TRBJ2-2, with TRBD1 identical over 8 bases. V trimming: 3 bases; J trimming: 0 bases; junction bases outside the gene matches: 4. Germline assignment: CDR1 SGHNT and CDR2 YYREEE (reference sequence). This CDR3 region has 16 residues. This CDR3 is CASSSYRGSNTGELFF. The CDR3 DNA sequence: TGTGCCAGCAGCTCCTACAGGGGGTCGAACACCGGGGAGCTGTTTTTT.

This clone was observed a few times. Other nucleotide sequences from this sample produce the same CDR3. The J gene is TRBJ2-2, the V gene TRBV18; no firm D call. Germline CDR1 is KGHSH and CDR2 is LQKENI. This CDR3 comprises 14 residues. Trimming left V 2 bases short and J 1 base short, with 5 bases between. The CDR3 DNA reads as TGTGCCAGCTCACCAACGGGGAACACCGGGGAGCTGTTTTTT. Its protein product is CASSPTGNTGELFF.

This clone was seen only a few times. This chain uses TRBV29-1 with TRBJ2-2; 11 nucleotides match TRBD2. Unmatched junction bases numbered 14, after V lost 7 bases and J lost 7 bases. CDR3 length equals 16 residues. The germline CDR1 and CDR2 sequences are SQVTM and ANQGSEA. The CDR3 region is CSGGEGLAGGIGELFF. The DNA for the CDR3 is TGCAGCGGAGGGGAGGGGCTAGCGGGAGGTATCGGGGAGCTGTTTTTT.

The chain links TRBV7-9 to TRBJ2-1; 8 nucleotides agree with TRBD2. In germline, CDR1 is SEHNR, CDR2 FQNEAQ (reference sequence). CDR3 length: 17 amino acids. Germline trimming cut 5 bases from V and 1 base from J; bases unmatched to any gene: 10. This CDR3 reads CASSRAVAGLSYNEQFF. In DNA, the CDR3 is TGTGCCAGCAGCCGGGCAGTAGCGGGGTTATCCTACAATGAGCAGTTCTTC.

This clone was seen only a few times. The chain recombines TRBV11-3 with TRBJ2-5; 10 nucleotides agree with TRBD1. The germline V gene encodes CDR1 SGHNT and CDR2 YENEEA. CDR3 length: 13 residues. Trimming at V came to 5 bases and at J to 5 bases, leaving 2 bases not matched to a gene. DNA for the CDR3: TGTGCCAGCAGCCGGGACAGGGGTGAGACCCAGTACTTC. Amino acid sequence: CASSRDRGETQYF.

The chain combines TRBV7-2 with TRBJ1-3; tentatively, D is TRBD1 (6 bases). CDR3 length: 16 residues. The germline gives CDR1 SGHTA, CDR2 FQGNSA. The V end was cut by 0 bases, the J end by 0 bases, with 9 bases between. DNA of the CDR3: TGTGCCAGCAGCTTAGCGGCAGGGGCCTCTGGAAACACCATATATTTT. This gives the protein CASSLAAGASGNTIYF.

This clone turned up a few times. The genes are TRBV7-2 and TRBJ2-1; TRBD2 matches 10 bases. This CDR3 region has 17 residues. Germline assignment: CDR1 SGHTA and CDR2 FQGNSA. V dropped 7 bases and J dropped 2; count of bases not matched to a gene: 11. The DNA of the CDR3 is TGTGCCAGCAAGCGGGAGGGGTCCCCCTCTACCTACAATGAGCAGTTCTTC. It specifies CASKREGSPSTYNEQFF.

The chain is built from TRBV9 and TRBJ2-7, with a tentative D call TRBD1 (5 bases). The CDR3 is 14 amino acids. Deletions cut 3 bases from V and 1 base from J, with 11 bases between. CDR1 is SGDLS, CDR2 YYNGEE, per germline. The CDR3 sequence is CASSGLDKSYEQYF. The CDR3 coding sequence is TGTGCCAGCAGCGGCTTGGACAAGTCCTACGAGCAGTACTTC.

This clone was observed a few times. The chain employs TRBV5-6 and TRBJ2-1, with D maybe TRBD2 (5 bases). CDR3 length: 13 amino acids. CDR1 and CDR2 from the germline V gene are SGHDT and YYEEEE. V lost 0 bases to trimming and J lost 15 bases, with 16 bases between them. As DNA, the CDR3 is TGTGCCAGCAGCTTGGCAGGTGGGAGAGATTGGTTCTTC. Its protein is CASSLAGGRDWFF.

This clone was recorded a few times. The genes are TRBV7-3 and TRBJ1-1; possibly TRBD1 for D (6 bases). CDR3 length: 16 amino acids. Germline CDR1 is SGHTA and CDR2 is FQGTGA. V shed 1 base and J shed 1 base, with 13 bases lying between them. The CDR3 region is CASSLRPGVGNTEAFF. In nucleotides, the CDR3 is TGTGCCAGCAGCTTAAGGCCAGGGGTTGGGAACACTGAAGCTTTCTTT.

The chain joins TRBV28 to TRBJ2-2; maybe TRBD2 (6 bases). V lost 7 bases to trimming and J lost 5 bases, with 8 bases between them. This CDR3 region has 12 residues. Germline CDR1 and CDR2: MDHEN and SYDVKM. DNA for the CDR3: TGTGCCAGCATGGGGGGAACCGGGGAGCTGTTTTTT. It is translated as CASMGGTGELFF.

This clone was detected a few times. The rearrangement links TRBV20-1 to TRBJ1-1; weak D call: TRBD1 (5 bases). The CDR3 length is 11 residues. V lost 3 bases to trimming and J lost 8 bases, with 10 bases between them. The germline V gene encodes CDR1 DFQATT and CDR2 SNEGSKA (reference sequence). The CDR3 region is CSARGYREAFF. The CDR3 coding sequence is TGCAGTGCTAGGGGGTACAGGGAAGCTTTCTTT.

This clone was detected a few times. This rearrangement joins TRBV23-1 to TRBJ2-1; D may be TRBD1 (6 bases). TRBV23-1 is filed as an ORF, its function uncertain. This CDR3 is built from 14 residues. The V and J ends lost 6 bases and 9 bases respectively, with 18 bases between them. The CDR3 protein is CASSRSQQGPEQFF. CDR3 bases: TGCGCCAGCAGCCGCAGTCAGCAGGGGCCTGAGCAGTTCTTC.

This clone was observed a few times. This rearrangement joins TRBV7-9 to TRBJ1-2; 9 bases agree with TRBD1. Trimming at V came to 5 bases and at J to 7 bases, leaving 5 bases not matched to a gene. CDR3 length equals 13 residues. Germline CDR1 SEHNR, CDR2 FQNEAQ (reference sequence). CDR3 residues: CASSLQGATGYTF. DNA of the CDR3: TGTGCCAGCAGCCTACAGGGGGCAACTGGCTACACCTTC.

The chain recombines TRBV7-3 with TRBJ2-2; 9 bases fit TRBD1. Germline V gene sequence: CDR1 SGHTA, CDR2 FQGTGA. This CDR3 has 16 amino acids. Trimming at V came to 4 bases and at J to 4 bases, leaving 7 bases not matched to a gene. The CDR3 bases are TGTGCCAGCAGCTACGGGACAGGGACGTTCACCGGGGAGCTGTTTTTT. This gives the protein CASSYGTGTFTGELFF.

The genes are TRBV9 and TRBJ2-1, with TRBD1 identical over 9 bases. CDR1 is SGDLS, CDR2 YYNGEE, per germline. With 2 bases clipped from V and 0 bases from J, the junction kept 3 bases outside the gene matches. There are 16 residues in the CDR3. CDR3 sequence (DNA): TGTGCCAGCAGCGTGAACAGGGGGCACTCCTACAATGAGCAGTTCTTC. It translates to CASSVNRGHSYNEQFF.

The chain recombines TRBV28 with TRBJ1-1; D possibly corresponds to TRBD1 (5 bases). The CDR3 consists of 15 residues. Germline V gene lookup returns CDR1 MDHEN and CDR2 SYDVKM. Trimming cost V 6 bases and J 0 bases, with 14 bases left between them. CDR3 in amino acids: CASRKQTELNTEAFF. CDR3 nucleotide sequence: TGTGCCAGCAGAAAGCAGACAGAGTTGAACACTGAAGCTTTCTTT.

V gene TRBV28 combines with J gene TRBJ1-3; no firm D call. The CDR3 runs to 13 residues. Germline values: CDR1 MDHEN, CDR2 SYDVKM. With 7 bases removed from V and 0 bases from J, the gap between germline ends came to 7 bases. In DNA, the CDR3 is TGTGCCAGCAAGGACTCCTCTGGAAACACCATATATTTT. Protein product: CASKDSSGNTIYF. Variable domain in full (rest from reference TRBV28 and TRBJ1-3): DVKVTQSSRYLVKRTGEKVFLECVQDMDHENMFWYRQDPGLGLRLIYFSYDVKMKEKGDIPEGYSVSREKKERFSLILESASTNQTSMYLCASKDSSGNTIYFGEGSWLTVV.

This clone was seen a few times. The chain combines TRBV5-4 with TRBJ2-3, with D hard to call. The CDR3 length is 12 residues. Germline V gives CDR1 SGHNT, CDR2 YYREEE (reference sequence). V lost 4 bases and J lost 1, with 4 bases in between. CDR3 amino acids: CASSAGTDTQYF. DNA for the CDR3: TGTGCCAGCAGCGCAGGCACAGATACGCAGTATTTT.

V usage is TRBV6-5 and J usage is TRBJ1-1; 10 positions match TRBD1. The CDR3 sequence is 14 residues long. Germline CDR1 is MNHEY and CDR2 is SVGAGI. V gave up 5 bases and J gave up 7 bases; unmatched junction bases: 7. The CDR3 protein is CASSKPGQGFEAFF. CDR3 sequence (DNA): TGTGCCAGCAGTAAGCCGGGACAGGGGTTTGAAGCTTTCTTT.

The CDR3 DNA reads as TGTGCCAGCAGCTTAGAGACAGGGGTTAAGGTCGGTGGCTACACCTTC. It specifies CASSLETGVKVGGYTF. V and J are TRBV7-2 and TRBJ1-2; 8 bases are a match to TRBD1. The CDR3 runs 16 residues. Losses at the gene ends were 1 base for V and 7 bases for J; bases not matched to a gene: 11. CDR1 SGHTA and CDR2 FQGNSA come from the germline V gene.